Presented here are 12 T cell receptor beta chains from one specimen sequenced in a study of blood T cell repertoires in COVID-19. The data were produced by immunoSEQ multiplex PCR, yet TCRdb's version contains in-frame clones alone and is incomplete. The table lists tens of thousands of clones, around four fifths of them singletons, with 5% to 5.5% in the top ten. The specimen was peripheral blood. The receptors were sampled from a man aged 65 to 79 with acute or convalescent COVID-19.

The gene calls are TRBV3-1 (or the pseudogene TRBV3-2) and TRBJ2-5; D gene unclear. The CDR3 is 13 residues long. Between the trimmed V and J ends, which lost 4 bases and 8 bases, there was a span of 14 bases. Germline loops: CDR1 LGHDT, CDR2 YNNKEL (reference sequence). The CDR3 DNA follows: TGTGCCAGCAGCCGAACAGTCAAAGGCACCCAGTACTTC. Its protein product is CASSRTVKGTQYF.

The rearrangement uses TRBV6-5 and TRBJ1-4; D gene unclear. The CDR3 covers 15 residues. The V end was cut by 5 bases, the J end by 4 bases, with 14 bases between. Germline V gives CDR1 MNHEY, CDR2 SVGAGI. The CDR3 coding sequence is TGTGCCAGCAGTCCCTACGGAGGCCGTAATGAAAAACTGTTTTTT. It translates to CASSPYGGRNEKLFF.

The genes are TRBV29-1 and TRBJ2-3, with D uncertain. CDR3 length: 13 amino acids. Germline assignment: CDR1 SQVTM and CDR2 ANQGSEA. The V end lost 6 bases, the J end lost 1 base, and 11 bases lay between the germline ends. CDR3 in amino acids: CSVALFGTDTQYF. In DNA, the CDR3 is TGCAGCGTGGCTTTATTTGGCACAGATACGCAGTATTTT.

CDR3 DNA: TGTGCCAGCAGCTTAGGGTCGGGGACAGATACGCAGTATTTT. Protein: CASSLGSGTDTQYF. The rearrangement links TRBV7-3 to TRBJ2-3; maybe TRBD2 (5 bases). CDR3 size: 14 residues. CDR1 SGHTA and CDR2 FQGTGA come from the germline V gene. Trimming pared 2 bases from V and 3 bases from J, leaving 9 bases between.

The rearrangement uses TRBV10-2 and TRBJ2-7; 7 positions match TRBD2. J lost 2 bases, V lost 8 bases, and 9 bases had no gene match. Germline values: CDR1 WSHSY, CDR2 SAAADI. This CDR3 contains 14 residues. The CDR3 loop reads CASYRGGLAYEQYF. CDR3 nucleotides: TGCGCCAGCTATCGGGGAGGGCTCGCCTACGAGCAGTACTTC.

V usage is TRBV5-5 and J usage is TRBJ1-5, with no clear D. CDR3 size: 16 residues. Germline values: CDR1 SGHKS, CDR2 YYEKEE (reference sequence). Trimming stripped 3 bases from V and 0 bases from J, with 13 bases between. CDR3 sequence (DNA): TGTGCCAGCAGCTCTCTAGCGGATTATAGCAATCAGCCCCAGCATTTT. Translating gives CASSSLADYSNQPQHF. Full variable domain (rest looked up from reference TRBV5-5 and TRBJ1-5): DAGVTQSPTHLIKTRGQQVTLRCSPISGHKSVSWYQQVLGQGPQFIFQYYEKEERGRGNFPDRFSARQFPNYSSELNVNALLLGDSALYLCASSSLADYSNQPQHFGDGTRLSIL.

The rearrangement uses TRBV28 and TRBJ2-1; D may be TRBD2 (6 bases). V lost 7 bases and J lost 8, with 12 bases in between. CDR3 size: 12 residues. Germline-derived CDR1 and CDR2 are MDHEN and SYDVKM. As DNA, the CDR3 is TGTGCCAGCACGGGGGTTATGGATGAGCAGTTCTTC. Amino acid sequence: CASTGVMDEQFF. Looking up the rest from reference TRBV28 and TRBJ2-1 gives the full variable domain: DVKVTQSSRYLVKRTGEKVFLECVQDMDHENMFWYRQDPGLGLRLIYFSYDVKMKEKGDIPEGYSVSREKKERFSLILESASTNQTSMYLCASTGVMDEQFFGPGTRLTVL.

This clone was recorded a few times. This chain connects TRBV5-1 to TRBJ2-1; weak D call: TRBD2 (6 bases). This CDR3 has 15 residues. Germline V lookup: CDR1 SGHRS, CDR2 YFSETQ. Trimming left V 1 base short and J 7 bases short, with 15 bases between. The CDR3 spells CASSLIGGGGNEQFF. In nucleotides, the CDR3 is TGCGCCAGCAGCTTGATTGGGGGAGGAGGGAATGAGCAGTTCTTC.

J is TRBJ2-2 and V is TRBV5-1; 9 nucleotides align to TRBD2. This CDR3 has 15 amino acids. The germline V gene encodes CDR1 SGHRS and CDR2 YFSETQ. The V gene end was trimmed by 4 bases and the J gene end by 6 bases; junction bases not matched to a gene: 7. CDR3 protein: CASSLGTSSSGELFF. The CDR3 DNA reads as TGCGCCAGCAGCCTAGGGACTAGCAGTTCCGGGGAGCTGTTTTTT. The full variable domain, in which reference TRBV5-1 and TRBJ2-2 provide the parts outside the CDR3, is KAGVTQTPRYLIKTRGQQVTLSCSPISGHRSVSWYQQTPGQGLQFLFEYFSETQRNKGNFPGRFSGRQFSNSRSEMNVSTLELGDSALYLCASSLGTSSSGELFFGEGSRLTVL.

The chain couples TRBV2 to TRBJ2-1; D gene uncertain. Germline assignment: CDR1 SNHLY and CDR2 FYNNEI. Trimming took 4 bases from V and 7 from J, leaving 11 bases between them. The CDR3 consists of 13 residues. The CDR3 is CASSALSVNEQFF. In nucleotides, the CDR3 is TGTGCCAGCAGTGCTTTATCAGTTAATGAGCAGTTCTTC.

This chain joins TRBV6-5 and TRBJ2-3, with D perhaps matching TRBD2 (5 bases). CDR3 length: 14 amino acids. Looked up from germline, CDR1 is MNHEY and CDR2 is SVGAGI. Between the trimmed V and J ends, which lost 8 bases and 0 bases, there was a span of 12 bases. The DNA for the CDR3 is TGTGCCAGCGGGGTAGCGACTAGCACAGATACGCAGTATTTT. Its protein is CASGVATSTDTQYF.

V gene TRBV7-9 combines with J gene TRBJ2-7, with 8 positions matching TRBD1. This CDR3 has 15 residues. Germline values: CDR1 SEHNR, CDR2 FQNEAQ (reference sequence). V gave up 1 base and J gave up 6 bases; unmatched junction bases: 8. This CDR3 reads CASSLGGDRGAEQYF. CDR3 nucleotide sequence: TGTGCCAGCAGCTTAGGGGGTGACAGGGGCGCCGAGCAGTACTTC. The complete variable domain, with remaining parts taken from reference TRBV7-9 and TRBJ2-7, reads DTGVSQNPRHKITKRGQNVTFRCDPISEHNRLYWYRQTLGQGPEFLTYFQNEAQLEKSRLLSDRFSAERPKGSFSTLEIQRTEQGDSAMYLCASSLGGDRGAEQYFGPGTRLTVT.